This T cell receptor beta chain was profiled in a study of early T cells in non-severe SARS-CoV-2 infection. Across the study: The authors sequenced bulk RNA from unsorted whole blood, leaving chains unpaired. Study results and limitations: Matching with VDJdb favored anti-spike CD8 responses (missing private and CD4 specificities).

TCRdb called the 5' RACE reads again in MiXCR, with one record for every CDR3 protein. This repertoire shows about 90,000 distinct CDR3 sequences, 12% found once; its top ten account for around 4.8%. CDR3 length equals 15 residues. Trimming shortened V by 1 base and J by 7 bases, and 11 bases separated the two germline ends. In germline, CDR1 is MNHEY, CDR2 SMNVEV (reference sequence). This clonotype has more than one count but fewer than ten. Its antigen is currently unknown. This rearrangement joins TRBV27 to TRBJ1-6; D not resolved. Here the sequenced sample was whole blood, taken at baseline. The receptor was derived from an adult who was a healthcare worker with PCR-confirmed SARS-CoV-2 infection or an uninfected control (not recorded which). CDR3 DNA sequence: TGTGCCAGCAGTTTATGGGCGCCCCCCAATTCACCCCTCCACTTT. As protein: CASSLWAPPNSPLHF.